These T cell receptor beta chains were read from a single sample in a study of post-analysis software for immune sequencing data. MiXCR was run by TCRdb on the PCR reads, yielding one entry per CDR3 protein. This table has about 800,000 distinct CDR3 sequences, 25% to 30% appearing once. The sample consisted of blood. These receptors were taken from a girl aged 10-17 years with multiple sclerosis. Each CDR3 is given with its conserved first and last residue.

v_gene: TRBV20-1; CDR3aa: CSAGQVSNQPQHF
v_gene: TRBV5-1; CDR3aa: CASTLGTGTAFSPLHF
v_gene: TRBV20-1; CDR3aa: CSASGDSEDTEAFF
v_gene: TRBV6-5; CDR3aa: CASSMGPGQADGYTF
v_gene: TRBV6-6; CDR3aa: CATRGLAGPGGEQYF
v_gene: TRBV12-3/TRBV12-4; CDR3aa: CASSRGQGYGQPQHF
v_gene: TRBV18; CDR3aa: CASSPSGFMNTEAFF
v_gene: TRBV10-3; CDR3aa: CAISDQIISVGGYTF
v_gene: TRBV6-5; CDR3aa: CASSPRRGATTDTQYF
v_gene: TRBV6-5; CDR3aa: CASSSHRFGTDTQYF
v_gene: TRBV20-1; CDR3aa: CSAKGAGSSYNEQFF
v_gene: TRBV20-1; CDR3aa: CSARITGTSYNEQFF
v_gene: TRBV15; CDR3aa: CATSRPRRLAGGPNEQYF
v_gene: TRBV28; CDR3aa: CASSIRLQETQYF
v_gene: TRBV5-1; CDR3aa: CASSLDVAFSYNEQFF
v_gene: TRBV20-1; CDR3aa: CSAPGQGYETQYF
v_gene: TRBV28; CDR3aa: CASSLFGGGAFTDTQYF
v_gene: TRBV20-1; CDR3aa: CSARYARGGSDSPLHF
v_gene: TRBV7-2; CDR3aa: CASSPNNQPQHF
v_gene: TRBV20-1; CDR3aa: CSAIFGGEKLFF
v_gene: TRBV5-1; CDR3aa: CASSYDGYTDTQYF
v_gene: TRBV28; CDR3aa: CASSLPGTIRSPLHF
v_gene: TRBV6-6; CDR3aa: CASRNQGADTEAFF
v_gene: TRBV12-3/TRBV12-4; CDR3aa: CASTSLFIGYGYTF
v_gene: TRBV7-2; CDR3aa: CASSPGDRGFKAFF
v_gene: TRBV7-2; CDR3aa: CASRPRSGRPTGELFF
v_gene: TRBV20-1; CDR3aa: CSASGGLEAGELFF
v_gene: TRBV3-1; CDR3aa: CASSQGYGGHEQYF
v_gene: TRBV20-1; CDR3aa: CSAPPQAGANVLTF
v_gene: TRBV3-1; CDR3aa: CASSPTGLTSTDTQYF
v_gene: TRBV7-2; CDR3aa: CASSPPLHEQYF
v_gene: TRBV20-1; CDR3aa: CSARDRGRADSPLHF
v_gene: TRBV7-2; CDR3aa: CASSSALLRDPHHEQYF
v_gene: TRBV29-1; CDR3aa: CSVVTRLVPYEQYF
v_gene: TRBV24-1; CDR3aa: CATSEPTAYEQYF
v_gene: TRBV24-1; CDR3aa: CATSPAGSTDTQYF
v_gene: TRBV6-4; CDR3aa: CASSQRTGGRGDEQFF
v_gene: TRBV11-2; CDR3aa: CATHRRAASGGADTQYF
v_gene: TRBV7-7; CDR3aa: CASSWNEGHEQYF
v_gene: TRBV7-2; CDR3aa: CASSLGGGAIEQYF
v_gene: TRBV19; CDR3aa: CASSISGQGINEQYF
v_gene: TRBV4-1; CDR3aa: CASSQDLTRPETQYF
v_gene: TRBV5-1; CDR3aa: CASSTQLAGDETQYF
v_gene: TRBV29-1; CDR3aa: CSVERGGGTDTQYF
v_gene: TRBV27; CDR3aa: CASSLTFEGSRFEQYF
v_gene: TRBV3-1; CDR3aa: CASSPSAGVTNTGELFF
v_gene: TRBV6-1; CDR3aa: CASSKDRGPRTEQYF